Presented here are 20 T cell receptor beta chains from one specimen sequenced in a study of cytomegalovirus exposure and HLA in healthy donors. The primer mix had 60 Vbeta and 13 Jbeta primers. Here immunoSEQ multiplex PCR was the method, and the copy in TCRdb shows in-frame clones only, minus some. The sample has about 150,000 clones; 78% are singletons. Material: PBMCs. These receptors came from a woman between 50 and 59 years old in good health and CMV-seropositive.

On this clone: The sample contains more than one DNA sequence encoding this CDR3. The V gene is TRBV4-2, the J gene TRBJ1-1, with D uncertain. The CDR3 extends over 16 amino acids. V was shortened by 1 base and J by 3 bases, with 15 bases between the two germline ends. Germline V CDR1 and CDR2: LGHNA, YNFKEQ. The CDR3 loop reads CASSQGIRISDTEAFF. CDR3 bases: TGTGCCAGCAGCCAAGGCATCCGTATATCGGACACTGAAGCTTTCTTT.

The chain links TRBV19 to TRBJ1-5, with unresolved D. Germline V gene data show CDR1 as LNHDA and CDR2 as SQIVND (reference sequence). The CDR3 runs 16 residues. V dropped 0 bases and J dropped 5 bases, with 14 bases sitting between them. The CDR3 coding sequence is TGTGCCAGTAGTATAGACCCGATGAGGTTCCATCAGCCCCAGCATTTT. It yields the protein CASSIDPMRFHQPQHF.

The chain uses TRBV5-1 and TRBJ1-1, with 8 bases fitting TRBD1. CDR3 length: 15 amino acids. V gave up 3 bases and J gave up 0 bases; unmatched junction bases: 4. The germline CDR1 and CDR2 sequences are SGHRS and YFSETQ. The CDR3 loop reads CASSSGTGLNTEAFF. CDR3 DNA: TGCGCCAGCAGCTCCGGGACAGGCTTGAACACTGAAGCTTTCTTT.

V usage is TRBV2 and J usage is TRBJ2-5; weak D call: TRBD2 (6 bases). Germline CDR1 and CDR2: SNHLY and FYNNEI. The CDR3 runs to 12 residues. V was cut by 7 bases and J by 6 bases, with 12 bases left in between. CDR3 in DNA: TGTGCCAGCACCGCGGAGGGAAAGACCCAGTACTTC. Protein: CASTAEGKTQYF.

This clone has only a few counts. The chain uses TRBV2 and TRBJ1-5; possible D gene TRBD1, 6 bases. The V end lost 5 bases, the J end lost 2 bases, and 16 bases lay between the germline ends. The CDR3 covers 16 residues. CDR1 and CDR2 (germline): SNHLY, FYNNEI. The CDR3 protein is CASSSRTGRGNQPQHF. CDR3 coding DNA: TGTGCCAGCAGTAGCCGCACAGGGAGGGGCAATCAGCCCCAGCATTTT.

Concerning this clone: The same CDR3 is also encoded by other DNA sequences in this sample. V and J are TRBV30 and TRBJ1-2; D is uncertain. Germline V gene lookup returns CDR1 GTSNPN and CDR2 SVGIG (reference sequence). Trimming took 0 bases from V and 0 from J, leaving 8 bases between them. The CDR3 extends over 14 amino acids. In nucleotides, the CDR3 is TGTGCCTGGAGTGTGGGAGGGTCTAACTATGGCTACACCTTC. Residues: CAWSVGGSNYGYTF. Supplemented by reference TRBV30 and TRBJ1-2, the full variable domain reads SQTIHQWPATLVQPVGSPLSLECTVEGTSNPNLYWYRQAAGRGLQLLFYSVGIGQISSEVPQNLSASRPQDRQFILSSKKLLLSDSGFYLCAWSVGGSNYGYTFGSGTRLTVV.

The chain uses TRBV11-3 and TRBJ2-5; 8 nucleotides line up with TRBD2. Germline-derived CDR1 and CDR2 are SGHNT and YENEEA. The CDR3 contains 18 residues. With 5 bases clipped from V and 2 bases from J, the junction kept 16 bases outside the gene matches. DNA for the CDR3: TGTGCCAGCAGCCCCCCGTCAACGAGCGGGGGCCGACAAGAGACCCAGTACTTC. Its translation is CASSPPSTSGGRQETQYF.

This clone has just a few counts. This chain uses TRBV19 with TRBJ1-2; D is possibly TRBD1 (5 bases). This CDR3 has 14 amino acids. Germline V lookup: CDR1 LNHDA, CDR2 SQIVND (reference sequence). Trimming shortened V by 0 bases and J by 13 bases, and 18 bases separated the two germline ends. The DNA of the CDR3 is TGTGCCAGTAGTATAGATCGCAGGGCCCAGCCGGGCACCTTC. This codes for CASSIDRRAQPGTF. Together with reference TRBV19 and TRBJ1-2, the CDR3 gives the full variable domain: DGGITQSPKYLFRKEGQNVTLSCEQNLNHDAMYWYRQDPGQGLRLIYYSQIVNDFQKGDIAEGYSVSREKKESFPLTVTSAQKNPTAFYLCASSIDRRAQPGTFGSGTRLTVV.

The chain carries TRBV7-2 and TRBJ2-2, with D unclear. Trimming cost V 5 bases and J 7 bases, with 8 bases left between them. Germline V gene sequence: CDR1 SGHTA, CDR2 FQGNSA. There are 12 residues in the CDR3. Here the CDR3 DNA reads TGTGCCAGCAGCAAATACGGCGGGGAGCTGTTTTTT. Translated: CASSKYGGELFF.

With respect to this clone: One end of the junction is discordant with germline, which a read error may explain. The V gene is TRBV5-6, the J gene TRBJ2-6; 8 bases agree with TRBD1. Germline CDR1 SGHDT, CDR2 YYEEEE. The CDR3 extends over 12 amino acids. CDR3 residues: CASSLAGTGAFF. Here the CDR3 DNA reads TGTGCCAGCAGCTTGGCCGGGACAGGTGCTTTTTTC.

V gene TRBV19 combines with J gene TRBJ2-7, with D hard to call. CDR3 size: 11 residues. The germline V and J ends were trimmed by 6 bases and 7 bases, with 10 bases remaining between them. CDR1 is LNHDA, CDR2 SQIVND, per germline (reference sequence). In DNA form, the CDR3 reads TGTGCCAGTAGCCACGGGTGGGAGCAGTACTTC. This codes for CASSHGWEQYF.

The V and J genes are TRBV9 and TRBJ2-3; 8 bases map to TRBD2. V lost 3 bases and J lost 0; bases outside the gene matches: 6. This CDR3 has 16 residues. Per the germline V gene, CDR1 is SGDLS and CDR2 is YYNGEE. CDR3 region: CASSARLATSTDTQYF. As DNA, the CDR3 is TGTGCCAGCAGCGCCCGACTAGCGACTAGCACAGATACGCAGTATTTT.

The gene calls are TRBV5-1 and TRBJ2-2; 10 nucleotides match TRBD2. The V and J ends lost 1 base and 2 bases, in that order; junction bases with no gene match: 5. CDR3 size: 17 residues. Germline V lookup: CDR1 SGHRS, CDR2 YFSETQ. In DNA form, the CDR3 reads TGCGCCAGCAGCTTGATGGGACTAGCGATCAACACCGGGGAGCTGTTTTTT. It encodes CASSLMGLAINTGELFF. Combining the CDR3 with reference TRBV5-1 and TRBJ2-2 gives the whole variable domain KAGVTQTPRYLIKTRGQQVTLSCSPISGHRSVSWYQQTPGQGLQFLFEYFSETQRNKGNFPGRFSGRQFSNSRSEMNVSTLELGDSALYLCASSLMGLAINTGELFFGEGSRLTVL.

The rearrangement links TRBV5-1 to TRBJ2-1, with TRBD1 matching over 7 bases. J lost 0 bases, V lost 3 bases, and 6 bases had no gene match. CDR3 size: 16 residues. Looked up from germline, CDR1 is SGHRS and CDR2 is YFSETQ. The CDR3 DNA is TGCGCCAGCAGCTCCCAGACAGGGAGCTCCTACAATGAGCAGTTCTTC. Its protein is CASSSQTGSSYNEQFF.

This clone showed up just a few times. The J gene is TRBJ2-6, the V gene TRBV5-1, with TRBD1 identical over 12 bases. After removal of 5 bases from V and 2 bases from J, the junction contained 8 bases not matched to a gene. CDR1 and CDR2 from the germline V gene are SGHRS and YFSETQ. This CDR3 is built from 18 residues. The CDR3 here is CASSREGTGGAGANVLTF. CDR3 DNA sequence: TGCGCCAGCAGTCGGGAAGGGACAGGGGGCGCTGGGGCCAACGTCCTGACTTTC.

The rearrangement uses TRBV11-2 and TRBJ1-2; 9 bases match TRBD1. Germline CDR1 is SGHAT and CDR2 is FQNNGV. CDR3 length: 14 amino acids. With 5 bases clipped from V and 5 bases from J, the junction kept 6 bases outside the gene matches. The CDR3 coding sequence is TGTGCCAGCAGCGAAGGGACAGGGCCTTATGGCTACACCTTC. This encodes CASSEGTGPYGYTF. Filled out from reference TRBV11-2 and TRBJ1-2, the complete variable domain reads EAGVAQSPRYKIIEKRQSVAFWCNPISGHATLYWYQQILGQGPKLLIQFQNNGVVDDSQLPKDRFSAERLKGVDSTLKIQPAKLEDSAVYLCASSEGTGPYGYTFGSGTRLTVV.

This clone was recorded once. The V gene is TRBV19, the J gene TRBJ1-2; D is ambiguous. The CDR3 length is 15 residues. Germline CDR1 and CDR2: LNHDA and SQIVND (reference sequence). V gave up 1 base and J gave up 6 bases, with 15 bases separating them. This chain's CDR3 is CASSIGVGRGDGYTF. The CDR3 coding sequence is TGTGCCAGTAGTATAGGAGTAGGTCGCGGAGATGGCTACACCTTC.

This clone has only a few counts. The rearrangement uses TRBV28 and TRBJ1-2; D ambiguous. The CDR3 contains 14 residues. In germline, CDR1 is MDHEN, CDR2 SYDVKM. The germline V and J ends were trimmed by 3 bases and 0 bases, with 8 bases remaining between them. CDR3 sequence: CASSLWATNYGYTF. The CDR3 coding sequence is TGTGCCAGCAGTTTGTGGGCGACTAACTATGGCTACACCTTC.

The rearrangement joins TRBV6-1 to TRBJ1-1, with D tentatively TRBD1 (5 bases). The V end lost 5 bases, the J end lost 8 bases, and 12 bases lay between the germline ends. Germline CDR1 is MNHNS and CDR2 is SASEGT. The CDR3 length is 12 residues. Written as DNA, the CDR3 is TGTGCCAGCAGTTTTCTTGACAGCGAAGCTTTCTTT. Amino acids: CASSFLDSEAFF.

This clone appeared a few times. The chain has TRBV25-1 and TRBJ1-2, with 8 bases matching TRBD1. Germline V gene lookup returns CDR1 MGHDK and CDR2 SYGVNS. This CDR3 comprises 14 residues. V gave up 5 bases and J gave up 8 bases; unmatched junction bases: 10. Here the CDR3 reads CASSPIPDREGYTF. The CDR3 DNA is TGTGCCAGCAGTCCAATTCCGGACAGGGAAGGCTACACCTTC.